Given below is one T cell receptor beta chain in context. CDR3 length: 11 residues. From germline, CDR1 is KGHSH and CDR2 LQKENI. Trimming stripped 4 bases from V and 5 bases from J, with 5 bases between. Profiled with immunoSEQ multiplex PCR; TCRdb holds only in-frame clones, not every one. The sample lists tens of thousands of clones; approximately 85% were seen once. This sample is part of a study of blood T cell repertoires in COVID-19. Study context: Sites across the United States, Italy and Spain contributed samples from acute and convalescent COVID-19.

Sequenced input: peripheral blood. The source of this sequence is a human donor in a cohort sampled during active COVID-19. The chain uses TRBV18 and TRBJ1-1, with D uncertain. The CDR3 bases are TGTGCCAGCTCACACGGGACTGAAGCTTTCTTT. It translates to CASSHGTEAFF.